Below are 20 T cell receptor beta chains sequenced from a single sample in a study of cytomegalovirus exposure and HLA in healthy donors. PCR involved 60 Vbeta and 13 Jbeta primers. Method: immunoSEQ multiplex PCR; TCRdb's copy keeps in-frame clones and lacks some. The table lists roughly 130,000 clones, 80% of them singletons. The source material was PBMCs. Receptors were obtained from a man between 40 and 49 years old in good health and CMV-seronegative.

V and J are TRBV28 and TRBJ2-7, with 9 bases that match TRBD1. Germline V lookup: CDR1 MDHEN, CDR2 SYDVKM. V trimming: 7 bases; J trimming: 2 bases; junction bases outside the gene matches: 6. The CDR3 has 14 residues. DNA for the CDR3: TGTGCCAGCACTCCGGACAGGGGAGCCTACGAGCAGTACTTC. Protein: CASTPDRGAYEQYF.

Here the CDR3 DNA reads TGTGCCAGCAGCTTGGTAGCGGAATACAATGAGCAGTTCTTC. The encoded protein is CASSLVAEYNEQFF. The gene calls are TRBV5-4 and TRBJ2-1, with D possibly being TRBD2 (6 bases). Germline CDR1 is SGHNT and CDR2 is YYREEE (reference sequence). The V gene lost 0 bases and the J gene lost 4 bases, with 8 bases spanning the gap. The CDR3 length is 14 residues.

The rearrangement joins TRBV2 to TRBJ1-1; D is possibly TRBD1 (5 bases). The germline V gene has CDR1 SNHLY and CDR2 FYNNEI. V was trimmed by 5 bases and J by 5 bases, leaving 15 bases between them. CDR3 length: 14 amino acids. For the CDR3, the DNA is TGTGCCAGCAGTCAAGGGCCCTCAGGGACTGAAGCTTTCTTT. Amino acid sequence: CASSQGPSGTEAFF.

The rearrangement links TRBV5-1 to TRBJ2-6; no firm D call. CDR3 length: 15 residues. V shed 4 bases and J shed 1 base, with 9 bases lying between them. Germline values: CDR1 SGHRS, CDR2 YFSETQ. This chain's CDR3 is CASSVLESGANVLTF. The CDR3 coding sequence is TGCGCCAGCAGCGTATTAGAATCTGGGGCCAACGTCCTGACTTTC.

The chain is built from TRBV19 and TRBJ2-5, with D possibly matching TRBD1 (6 bases). The germline gives CDR1 LNHDA, CDR2 SQIVND (reference sequence). This CDR3 region has 13 residues. V lost 5 bases and J 4 bases, leaving 11 bases between the germline ends. The CDR3 DNA sequence: TGTGCCAGTAGTTTCCCAGGGGCAGAGACCCAGTACTTC. Translation: CASSFPGAETQYF.

The CDR3 DNA follows: TGCGCCAGCAGCCAAGAAGAGGGGGATCTAGCGGGAATTTACGAGCAGTACTTC. It specifies CASSQEEGDLAGIYEQYF. V and J are TRBV4-1 and TRBJ2-7; 9 positions agree with TRBD2. This CDR3 has 18 residues. Germline values: CDR1 MGHRA, CDR2 YSYEKL. The V segment lost 0 bases and the J segment 4 bases; nucleotides outside the gene matches: 13.

The genes are TRBV5-1 and TRBJ2-6; D is uncertain. Between the trimmed V and J ends, which lost 0 bases and 2 bases, there was a span of 12 bases. There are 17 residues in the CDR3. CDR1 and CDR2 from the germline V gene are SGHRS and YFSETQ. The CDR3 is CASSLDGGSAGANVLTF. In DNA form, the CDR3 reads TGCGCCAGCAGCTTGGATGGCGGCAGCGCTGGGGCCAACGTCCTGACTTTC.

This clone was seen more than once but under ten times. The chain links TRBV10-1 to TRBJ2-7; perhaps TRBD2 as D (5 bases). The germline V gene has CDR1 WNHNN and CDR2 SYGVQD (reference sequence). There are 13 residues in the CDR3. V was trimmed by 9 bases and J by 5 bases, leaving 17 bases between them. CDR3: CARRCEGTNEQYF. In DNA form, the CDR3 reads TGCGCCAGACGATGCGAGGGAACAAACGAGCAGTACTTC.

The chain recombines TRBV15 with TRBJ2-7; 7 bases match TRBD1. V gave up 1 base and J gave up 6 bases; unmatched junction bases: 9. Germline CDR1 and CDR2: LNHNV and YYDKDF (reference sequence). The length of the CDR3 is 15 residues. CDR3 region: CATSRGTGREGEQYF. In nucleotides, the CDR3 is TGTGCCACCAGCAGAGGGACAGGCCGCGAGGGCGAGCAGTACTTC.

The gene calls are TRBV5-4 and TRBJ1-2, with D possibly matching TRBD1 (5 bases). V was pared by 0 bases and J by 4 bases, with 13 bases between. This CDR3 contains 15 residues. CDR1 and CDR2 (germline): SGHNT, YYREEE (reference sequence). The CDR3 DNA sequence: TGTGCCAGCAGCTTGGCCGGGGGGGGTCCCTATGGCTACACCTTC. Its protein is CASSLAGGGPYGYTF.

The V call is TRBV7-6, the J call TRBJ2-1; D might be TRBD2 (6 bases). Trimming removed 4 bases from V and 16 bases from J, with 20 bases in between. Germline V gene data show CDR1 as SGHVS and CDR2 as FNYEAQ. The CDR3 length is 13 residues. For the CDR3, the DNA is TGTGCCAGCAGCTCCTTTAAAGGCGGGGTTGGATTCTTC. Translation: CASSSFKGGVGFF.

The V call is TRBV7-2, the J call TRBJ2-1, with D possibly matching TRBD2 (6 bases). V lost 3 bases and J lost 0, with 12 bases in between. Germline V lookup: CDR1 SGHTA, CDR2 FQGNSA. The CDR3 consists of 16 residues. The CDR3 protein is CASSLRDPRSYNEQFF. The CDR3 nucleotides read TGTGCCAGCAGCTTGCGGGACCCTCGCTCCTACAATGAGCAGTTCTTC.

This clone has only one observation. The chain uses TRBV29-1 and TRBJ2-2; 10 positions match TRBD1. The V gene end was trimmed by 4 bases and the J gene end by 3 bases; junction bases not matched to a gene: 2. The CDR3 contains 14 residues. CDR1 and CDR2 from the germline V gene are SQVTM and ANQGSEA. CDR3 loop: CSVGQGAHTGELFF. As DNA, the CDR3 is TGCAGCGTTGGACAGGGGGCCCACACCGGGGAGCTGTTTTTT.

The CDR3 coding sequence is TGTGCCAGCAGCTTGGCCCAAGGAAGAGGGAGTGGAAACACCATATATTTT. It translates to CASSLAQGRGSGNTIYF. This chain connects TRBV5-4 to TRBJ1-3, with D unclear. Trimming removed 0 bases at V and 3 bases at J, with 16 bases between. Germline V gene data show CDR1 as SGHNT and CDR2 as YYREEE (reference sequence). The length of the CDR3 is 17 residues.

J is TRBJ2-3 and V is TRBV29-1, with 9 bases aligning to TRBD2. Germline V lookup: CDR1 SQVTM, CDR2 ANQGSEA. The CDR3 runs to 15 residues. The CDR3 sequence: CSSLGGGGGPIAQYF. CDR3 sequence (DNA): TGCAGTTCCCTCGGAGGCGGGGGGGGTCCCATAGCGCAGTATTTT.

J is TRBJ1-5 and V is TRBV19, with D perhaps matching TRBD1 (6 bases). There are 16 residues in the CDR3. V was clipped by 6 bases and J by 1 base, with 16 bases between them. Germline assignment: CDR1 LNHDA and CDR2 SQIVND (reference sequence). The CDR3 DNA follows: TGTGCCAGTAGGACAGGTACCATTTGGAGCAATCAGCCCCAGCATTTT. Translation gives CASRTGTIWSNQPQHF.

This sequence joins TRBV15 and TRBJ1-6; a possible D gene is TRBD1 (6 bases). The CDR3 has 15 residues. V lost 0 bases, J lost 6 bases, and 9 bases lay in between. Germline V gene lookup returns CDR1 LNHNV and CDR2 YYDKDF (reference sequence). The CDR3 here is CATSRDGGGNSPLHF. CDR3 coding DNA: TGTGCCACCAGCAGAGATGGGGGCGGTAATTCACCCCTCCACTTT. Supplemented by reference TRBV15 and TRBJ1-6, the full variable domain reads DAMVIQNPRYQVTQFGKPVTLSCSQTLNHNVMYWYQQKSSQAPKLLFHYYDKDFNNEADTPDNFQSRRPNTSFCFLDIRSPGLGDTAMYLCATSRDGGGNSPLHFGNGTRLTVT.

V gene TRBV11-2 combines with J gene TRBJ2-1; a weak D match, TRBD2 (6 bases). Germline V gene lookup returns CDR1 SGHAT and CDR2 FQNNGV. This CDR3 spans 16 amino acids. Deletions cut 1 base from V and 4 bases from J, with 14 bases between. In nucleotides, the CDR3 is TGTGCCAGCAGCTTAGGGGGAGGAGTCAGGTACAATGAGCAGTTCTTC. Translating it yields CASSLGGGVRYNEQFF.

This chain connects TRBV10-3 to TRBJ2-7; 7 bases fit TRBD1. The CDR3 sequence is 13 residues long. The V segment lost 4 bases and the J segment 1 base; nucleotides outside the gene matches: 1. Germline V gives CDR1 ENHRY, CDR2 SYGVKD. CDR3 protein: CAISAQGSYEQYF. Written as DNA, the CDR3 is TGTGCCATCAGTGCACAGGGGTCCTACGAGCAGTACTTC.

CDR3 region: CASSSRVGTEAFF. The CDR3 DNA sequence: TGTGCCAGCAGTTCCCGTGTCGGCACTGAAGCTTTCTTT. The chain uses TRBV6-5 and TRBJ1-1; the D is unclear. Germline V gene data show CDR1 as MNHEY and CDR2 as SVGAGI. This CDR3 contains 13 residues. The germline V and J ends were trimmed by 4 bases and 4 bases, with 10 bases remaining between them.